This T cell receptor beta chain came from a study of cytomegalovirus exposure and HLA in healthy donors. Study details: Among the roughly 400 donors who were genotyped, 81% fell in the genetic ancestry cluster that is associated with self-reported Caucasian donors. Study-wide points: Data from an earlier analysis indicated that most TCR beta V segments were productive either about 90% or about 30% of the time.

Primers for the PCR totalled 60 Vbeta and 13 Jbeta. Only in-frame clones appear in the TCRdb table, and some are missing; sequencing was by immunoSEQ multiplex PCR. The sample has approximately 85,000 clones, around three quarters seen once. The germline gives CDR1 MNHNS, CDR2 SASEGT. Germline trimming cut 6 bases from V and 5 bases from J; bases unmatched to any gene: 7. This CDR3 spans 14 amino acids. Details on this clone: Antigen unknown.

The chain recombines TRBV6-1 with TRBJ2-7; 10 bases agree with TRBD1. The source of this sequence is a young man in good health and CMV-seronegative. What was sequenced was PBMCs. CDR3 sequence (DNA): TGTGCCAGCAGGGGCCGGGACAGGGGCAACGAGCAGTACTTC. Encoded protein: CASRGRDRGNEQYF.